A selection of T cell receptor beta chains follows, all from one sample in a study of cytomegalovirus exposure and HLA in healthy donors. This table comes from immunoSEQ multiplex PCR, and its TCRdb copy is limited to in-frame clones, with some not included. The table includes under 150,000 clones, 80% detected once. Sequenced material: PBMCs. The source of these receptors is a man younger than 45 in good health and CMV-seronegative. Each CDR3 is given with its conserved first and last residue. Each record gives: CDR3 DNA, CDR3 protein, J gene, clone size, V gene, D gene. A D gene is named only where the DNA matches it firmly. A clone size is listed for some rows: how often the clone was seen (once, few, many), or a class if it is expanded.

TGCGCCAGCAGCCAAGGCGAGGGGGTCGCGACTAATGAAAAACTGTTTTTT,CASSQGEGVATNEKLFF,TRBJ1-4,few,TRBV4-1,.
TGCGCCAGCAGCCCCAGTGGGCTCGCGGGGAACCAAGAGACCCAGTACTTC,CASSPSGLAGNQETQYF,TRBJ2-5,.,TRBV4-1,.
TGTGCCAGCAGCCTGACAGGGGCAGGCCAGCCCCAGAATTTT,CASSLTGAGQPQNF,TRBJ1-5,.,TRBV7-6,TRBD1
TGCGCCAGCAGCTTGCTCACTAGCGGGAGTAATGAGCAGTTCTTC,CASSLLTSGSNEQFF,TRBJ2-1,.,TRBV5-1,TRBD2
TGTGCCCGAGGTTGGGGAGGGACAGATACGCAGTATTTT,CARGWGGTDTQYF,TRBJ2-3,.,TRBV2,TRBD2
TGTGCCAGCAGCTTAGGCCCCCGCGCCTACGAGCAGTACTTC,CASSLGPRAYEQYF,TRBJ2-7,few,TRBV7-2,.
TGTGCCAGCAGCCCTAGCTACAGGGCTACAGCTTACGAGCAGTACTTC,CASSPSYRATAYEQYF,TRBJ2-7,.,TRBV9,.
TGTGCCAGTAGCCGAGGACAGGGGGCTACGAGCAATCAGCCCCAGCATTTT,CASSRGQGATSNQPQHF,TRBJ1-5,once,TRBV19,TRBD1
TGTGCCAGCACCCTGACTACAGGGAACCTTTGGGGCTACACCTTC,CASTLTTGNLWGYTF,TRBJ1-2,.,TRBV7-9,.
TGTGCCAGCAGCCTCTCCCGGGATACGCAGTATTTT,CASSLSRDTQYF,TRBJ2-3,.,TRBV11-3,.
TGTGCCAGCAGCAACAGGGGCAGGATCGACGAGCAGTACTTC,CASSNRGRIDEQYF,TRBJ2-7,.,TRBV2,TRBD1
TGTGCCAGCAGTTACTATCAGGGGACGGAGACCCAGTACTTC,CASSYYQGTETQYF,TRBJ2-5,.,TRBV27,.
TGTGCCATCAGTGGGACCGGGACAGGGGACACAGATACGCAGTATTTT,CAISGTGTGDTDTQYF,TRBJ2-3,.,TRBV10-3,TRBD1
TGTGCCATCAGTGGGGACAGGGCTCATGAGCAGTTCTTC,CAISGDRAHEQFF,TRBJ2-1,.,TRBV10-3,TRBD1
TGTGCCAGCCATGGACAGGGGGCCCAAGAGACCCAGTACTTC,CASHGQGAQETQYF,TRBJ2-5,.,TRBV27,TRBD1
TGTGCCAGCAGTTTGTTTCAGGGGAATCAGCCCCAGCATTTT,CASSLFQGNQPQHF,TRBJ1-5,.,TRBV28,.
TGTGCCAGCAGCAAAGGTGAGTTGGCTAGCGGGACCTACAATGAGCAGTTCTTC,CASSKGELASGTYNEQFF,TRBJ2-1,once,TRBV21-1,.
TGTGCCAGCAGCTACGTATCAGGGTGGAGTGGCTACACCTTC,CASSYVSGWSGYTF,TRBJ1-2,few,TRBV13,.
TGCAGCGTTGCCGTAACTATTAGCGGGAGGGCTCCGGTCAATGAGCAGTTCTTC,CSVAVTISGRAPVNEQFF,TRBJ2-1,.,TRBV29-1,TRBD2
TGTGCCAGCAGTGAATGGCAAGACTCCTACGAGCAGTACTTC,CASSEWQDSYEQYF,TRBJ2-7,once,TRBV6-1,.
TGTGCCAGCAGTGAAGCGTCGGGACTAGCGGTAGGGGATGAGCAGTTCTTC,CASSEASGLAVGDEQFF,TRBJ2-1,.,TRBV6-1,TRBD2
TGCGCCAGCAGCCCCGCCGGGACTAGCGGGGGGACCACAGATACGCAGTATTTT,CASSPAGTSGGTTDTQYF,TRBJ2-3,once,TRBV10-1,TRBD2
TGTGCCAGTTGGACAGAGAGGGTGACTGGAAACACCATATATTTT,CASWTERVTGNTIYF,TRBJ1-3,.,TRBV21-1,.
TGTGCCAGCAGTTATTCTACTTCCCGGGTACCAGATACGCAGTATTTC,CASSYSTSRVPDTQYF,TRBJ2-3,.,TRBV6-5,.
TGTGCCAGCAGCCCGCCCTCAAGCGGGAGAATAGGTGAGCAGTTCTTC,CASSPPSSGRIGEQFF,TRBJ2-1,.,TRBV7-9,TRBD2